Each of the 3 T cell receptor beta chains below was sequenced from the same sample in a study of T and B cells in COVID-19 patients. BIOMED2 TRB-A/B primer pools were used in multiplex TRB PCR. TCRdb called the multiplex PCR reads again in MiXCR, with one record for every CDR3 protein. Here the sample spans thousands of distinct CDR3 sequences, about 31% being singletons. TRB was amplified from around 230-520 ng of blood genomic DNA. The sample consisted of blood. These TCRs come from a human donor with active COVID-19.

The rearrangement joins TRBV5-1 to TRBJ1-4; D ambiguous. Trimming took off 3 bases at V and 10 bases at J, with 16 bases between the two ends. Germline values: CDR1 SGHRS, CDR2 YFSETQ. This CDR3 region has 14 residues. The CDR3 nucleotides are TGCGCCAGCAGCTCTCAACCAGGACGGGGAAAACTGTTTTTT. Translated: CASSSQPGRGKLFF.

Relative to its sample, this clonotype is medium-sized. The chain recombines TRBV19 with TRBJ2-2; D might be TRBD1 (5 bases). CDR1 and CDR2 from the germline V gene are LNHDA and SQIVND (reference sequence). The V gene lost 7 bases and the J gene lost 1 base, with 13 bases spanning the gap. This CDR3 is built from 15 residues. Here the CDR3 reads CASNLGPQNTGELFF. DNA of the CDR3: TGTGCCAGTAACTTGGGGCCTCAGAACACCGGGGAGCTGTTTTTT.

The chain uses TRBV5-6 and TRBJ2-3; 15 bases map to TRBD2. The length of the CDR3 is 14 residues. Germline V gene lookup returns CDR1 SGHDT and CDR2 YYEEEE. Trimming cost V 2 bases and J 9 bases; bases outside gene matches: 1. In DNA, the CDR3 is TGTGCCAGCAGCTTAGGGACTAGCGGGGGGACGCAGTATTTT. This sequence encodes CASSLGTSGGTQYF.